This T cell receptor beta chain was captured in a study of blood T cell repertoires in COVID-19. As for the study in general: Italy, Spain and the United States were the sources of the convalescent and acute COVID-19 samples.

Clones were sequenced by immunoSEQ multiplex PCR, and TCRdb holds only the in-frame ones, with some missing. The sample shows around 330,000 clones, about nine tenths of them seen only once. Participant age was roughly 18 to 89 years, and participants resided in 24 US areas. Two negative PCRs, clearance, or symptom resolution were required of recovered Cohort 3 donors. Germline V gene data show CDR1 as LNHNV and CDR2 as YYDKDF (reference sequence). V lost 1 base to trimming and J lost 6 bases, with 13 bases between them. This CDR3 is built from 15 residues. This clone has more than one count but fewer than ten.

This chain links TRBV15 with TRBJ2-1, with TRBD2 as a possible D gene (6 bases). Sequenced sample: PBMCs or T cells enriched from blood (not recorded which). The source of this sequence is a man in his fifties or sixties who had recovered from COVID-19. The CDR3 region is CATSRATPSVNEQFF. The CDR3 DNA sequence: TGTGCCACCAGCAGAGCAACCCCTAGCGTCAATGAGCAGTTCTTC. Based on the CDR3 plus reference TRBV15 and TRBJ2-1, the full variable domain is DAMVIQNPRYQVTQFGKPVTLSCSQTLNHNVMYWYQQKSSQAPKLLFHYYDKDFNNEADTPDNFQSRRPNTSFCFLDIRSPGLGDTAMYLCATSRATPSVNEQFFGPGTRLTVL.